These T cell receptor beta chains were read from a single sample in a study of identical twins. TCRdb fed the 5' RACE reads into MiXCR, producing one record per CDR3 protein. The sample lists roughly 750,000 distinct CDR3 sequences, 21% occurring once. This sample also appeared in a second study, on T cells expressing NK-cell markers.

The specimen was PBMCs. These receptors came from a woman aged 18 to 35 in good health. Each CDR3 is given with its conserved first and last residue. A D gene is named only where the DNA matches it firmly. Size is stated for part of the rows, as once, few or many counts, or as a class when the clone is expanded.

size	J	V	D	DNA	CDR3
few	TRBJ2-7	TRBV20-1	NA	TGCAGTGCTAGAGAATCAGGGGTAACCTACGAGCAGTACTTC	CSARESGVTYEQYF
once	TRBJ1-4	TRBV12-3/TRBV12-4	NA	TGTGCCAGCAGGCCGACAGCAACAAATGAAAAACTGTTTTTT	CASRPTATNEKLFF
NA	TRBJ1-1	TRBV4-2	NA	TGTGCCAGCAAAGAGGGGGGTAACACTGAAGCTTTCTTT	CASKEGGNTEAFF
many	TRBJ1-2	TRBV12-3/TRBV12-4	NA	TGTGCCAGCAGTTTATTGGACAGCCATGGCTACACCTTC	CASSLLDSHGYTF
NA	TRBJ2-1	TRBV2	NA	TGTGCCAGCTCCCATACGGGGGCCAATGAGCAGTTCTTC	CASSHTGANEQFF
NA	TRBJ2-1	TRBV10-1	TRBD2	TGCGCCAGCAGTGAAGGTCGGGGGTGGACTAGCGGCTACAATGAGCAGTTCTTC	CASSEGRGWTSGYNEQFF
many	TRBJ2-1	TRBV12-3/TRBV12-4	NA	TGTGCCAGCGGCAGTGAGCAGTTCTTC	CASGSEQFF
NA	TRBJ1-1	TRBV12-3/TRBV12-4	NA	TGTGCCAGCAGTCCCCGGGGAGGTGGGACTGAAGCTTTCTTT	CASSPRGGGTEAFF
few	TRBJ1-1	TRBV7-9	TRBD1	TGTGCCAGCAGCGGCCGGGACAGGGTGCGGACTGAAGCTTTCTTT	CASSGRDRVRTEAFF
NA	TRBJ2-1	TRBV12-3/TRBV12-4	TRBD1	TGTGCCAGCAGTTTAGCCAGGGGGCAGAGCAATGAGCAGTTCTTC	CASSLARGQSNEQFF